A single sample is the source of the 22 T cell receptor beta chains below, sequenced in a study of blood T cell repertoires in COVID-19. Here immunoSEQ multiplex PCR was the method, and the copy in TCRdb shows in-frame clones only, minus some. The repertoire has under 200,000 clones, roughly 88% of them found once; the top ten carry 13%. Sequencing used PBMCs or T cells enriched from blood (not recorded which). The receptors stem from a woman in her fifties or sixties who had recovered from COVID-19.

The chain recombines TRBV5-8 with TRBJ2-5; weak D call: TRBD1 (5 bases). Trimming took off 0 bases at V and 6 bases at J, with 9 bases between the two ends. CDR1 is SGHTS, CDR2 YDEGEE, per germline. The CDR3 length is 13 residues. The CDR3 sequence is CASSLGTPKTQYF. The CDR3 DNA follows: TGTGCCAGCAGCTTGGGGACACCGAAGACCCAGTACTTC.

The chain couples TRBV19 to TRBJ1-2; no definite D call. This CDR3 comprises 15 residues. The V and J ends lost 6 bases and 2 bases respectively, with 16 bases between them. The germline V gene encodes CDR1 LNHDA and CDR2 SQIVND (reference sequence). The CDR3 reads CASSHLGSGNYGYTF. CDR3 bases: TGTGCCAGTAGCCATCTAGGATCGGGGAACTATGGCTACACCTTC.

This rearrangement joins TRBV18 to TRBJ1-1, with D uncertain. Germline lookup yields CDR1 KGHSH and CDR2 LQKENI. Trimming pared 2 bases from V and 1 base from J, leaving 14 bases between. CDR3 length equals 16 residues. CDR3 DNA sequence: TGTGCCAGCTCACCAAATTTACCAGTAACGAACACTGAAGCTTTCTTT. Translated: CASSPNLPVTNTEAFF.

The chain carries TRBV5-1 and TRBJ1-1; 9 bases fit TRBD1. The germline V gene has CDR1 SGHRS and CDR2 YFSETQ. This CDR3 has 13 residues. Germline trimming cut 4 bases from V and 13 bases from J; bases unmatched to any gene: 11. CDR3: CASSDRQGDQGFF. The CDR3 coding sequence is TGCGCCAGCAGCGATAGACAGGGGGATCAGGGTTTCTTT.

The chain is built from TRBV19 and TRBJ2-1, with 7 bases identical to TRBD2. This CDR3 spans 16 amino acids. Unmatched junction bases numbered 8, after V lost 3 bases and J lost 3 bases. Germline V CDR1 and CDR2: LNHDA, SQIVND (reference sequence). CDR3 nucleotide sequence: TGTGCCAGTAGTATTCGAAGGCTAGCGGTCTACAATGAGCAGTTCTTC. Residues: CASSIRRLAVYNEQFF.

The rearrangement links TRBV27 to TRBJ2-1; 7 positions agree with TRBD2. V was clipped by 6 bases and J by 8 bases; unmatched bases: 10. The CDR3 consists of 14 residues. From germline, CDR1 is MNHEY and CDR2 SMNVEV (reference sequence). The CDR3 bases are TGTGCCAGCAGCAAGAGAGCGGGAATCGATGAGCAGTTCTTC. Its translation: CASSKRAGIDEQFF.

The chain employs TRBV30 and TRBJ1-3; D gene unclear. The CDR3 length is 13 residues. V lost 6 bases to trimming and J lost 0 bases, with 9 bases between them. Per the germline V gene, CDR1 is GTSNPN and CDR2 is SVGIG (reference sequence). The CDR3 region has the DNA TGTGCCTGCCAACTCTACTCTGGAAACACCATATATTTT. Its protein is CACQLYSGNTIYF.

This chain joins TRBV19 and TRBJ2-5, with 7 bases identical to TRBD2. Germline CDR1 is LNHDA and CDR2 is SQIVND (reference sequence). V dropped 6 bases and J dropped 6; count of bases not matched to a gene: 1. This CDR3 is 11 amino acids long. This CDR3 reads CASRGGKTQYF. Here the CDR3 DNA reads TGTGCCAGTAGGGGGGGGAAGACCCAGTACTTC.

The rearrangement joins TRBV4-1 to TRBJ1-1; 9 positions match TRBD1. Trimming at V came to 0 bases and at J to 4 bases, leaving 3 bases not matched to a gene. CDR1 MGHRA and CDR2 YSYEKL come from the germline V gene. There are 15 residues in the CDR3. The CDR3 DNA follows: TGCGCCAGCAGCCAAGAGGGGACAGGGACCACTGAAGCTTTCTTT. Translating gives CASSQEGTGTTEAFF.

This clone was counted a few times. The junction shows a germline mismatch at one end, possibly a read error. The chain uses TRBV5-1 and TRBJ2-5; D uncertain. The germline gives CDR1 SGHRS, CDR2 YFSETQ. The CDR3 consists of 15 residues. As DNA, the CDR3 is TGCGCCAGCAGCCAACAAGCCCGGAGTCAAGGGACCCAGTACTTC. Protein product: CASSQQARSQGTQYF.

This clone was recorded only once. This sequence joins TRBV2 and TRBJ1-2; D is undetermined. V dropped 4 bases and J dropped 2 bases, with 8 bases sitting between them. The CDR3 is 13 residues long. Germline V lookup: CDR1 SNHLY, CDR2 FYNNEI. DNA of the CDR3: TGTGCCAGCAGTGGAGGGCAGAACTATGGCTACACCTTC. Protein: CASSGGQNYGYTF.

J is TRBJ1-4 and V is TRBV4-1, with D hard to call. Trimming pared 0 bases from V and 7 bases from J, leaving 18 bases between. The CDR3 runs 17 residues. CDR1 is MGHRA, CDR2 YSYEKL, per germline. The CDR3 protein is CASSQEGSLPPLEKLFF. The CDR3 DNA is TGCGCCAGCAGCCAAGAGGGCAGTCTTCCGCCCCTTGAAAAACTGTTTTTT.

The CDR3 reads CASSRSSNQPQHF. In DNA, the CDR3 is TGTGCCAGCAGCCGCAGTAGCAATCAGCCCCAGCATTTT. The chain carries TRBV11-2 and TRBJ1-5; unclear D gene. The CDR3 spans 13 residues. Trimming removed 5 bases from V and 0 bases from J, with 5 bases in between. CDR1 is SGHAT, CDR2 FQNNGV, per germline.

The chain recombines TRBV19 with TRBJ1-5; no clear D. This CDR3 has 15 residues. The germline V gene encodes CDR1 LNHDA and CDR2 SQIVND (reference sequence). V shed 5 bases and J shed 1 base, with 12 bases lying between them. The CDR3 bases are TGTGCCAGTAGTTCCGGAGGCGGAAGCAATCAGCCCCAGCATTTT. This encodes CASSSGGGSNQPQHF.

The CDR3 DNA follows: TGCGCCAGCAGCCCTGGGCCGGGGATTGATACGCAGTATTTT. It encodes CASSPGPGIDTQYF. This chain links TRBV5-1 with TRBJ2-3; weak D call: TRBD2 (5 bases). In germline, CDR1 is SGHRS, CDR2 YFSETQ. V dropped 4 bases and J dropped 6 bases, with 15 bases sitting between them. CDR3 size: 14 residues.

This sequence joins TRBV19 and TRBJ1-6, with 12 bases that match TRBD1. From germline, CDR1 is LNHDA and CDR2 SQIVND (reference sequence). The CDR3 spans 16 residues. V shed 5 bases, J shed 9 bases, and the junction held 8 bases outside the gene matches. DNA for the CDR3: TGTGCCAGTAGTGTGTCCGGGACAGGGGGCTTTTCACCCCTCCACTTT. Its translation: CASSVSGTGGFSPLHF.

This clone is medium-sized by share. V gene TRBV7-8 combines with J gene TRBJ2-7, with TRBD2 as a possible D gene (5 bases). This CDR3 region has 15 residues. Germline assignment: CDR1 SGHVS and CDR2 FQNEAQ. Trimming cost V 2 bases and J 5 bases, with 16 bases left between them. The CDR3 is CASSLNRGPSDEQYF. In DNA form, the CDR3 reads TGTGCCAGCAGCTTAAACCGAGGGCCGTCTGACGAGCAGTACTTC.

The gene calls are TRBV9 and TRBJ2-7, with TRBD1 matching 8 bases. Trimming cost V 4 bases and J 2 bases; bases outside gene matches: 5. Germline assignment: CDR1 SGDLS and CDR2 YYNGEE. The CDR3 is 14 residues long. The DNA of the CDR3 is TGTGCCAGCAGCCCACAACAGGGGGCCTACGAGCAGTACTTC. Translation: CASSPQQGAYEQYF. Using reference TRBV9 and TRBJ2-7 for the parts outside the CDR3, the full variable domain is DSGVTQTPKHLITATGQRVTLRCSPRSGDLSVYWYQQSLDQGLQFLIQYYNGEERAKGNILERFSAQQFPDLHSELNLSSLELGDSALYFCASSPQQGAYEQYFGPGTRLTVT.

The CDR3 region has the DNA TGTGCCAGTAGTATAGGGAGGAGGGAATGGCAGCCCCAGCATTTT. This translates into CASSIGRREWQPQHF. The chain combines TRBV19 with TRBJ1-5; D call uncertain. Trimming removed 1 base at V and 7 bases at J, with 14 bases between. The CDR3 is 15 residues long. Germline V gene sequence: CDR1 LNHDA, CDR2 SQIVND (reference sequence).

This clone showed up just once. The V call is TRBV2, the J call TRBJ2-3; 7 bases agree with TRBD1. Germline assignment: CDR1 SNHLY and CDR2 FYNNEI. V was pared by 8 bases and J by 0 bases, with 2 bases of the junction left unmatched. This CDR3 is 13 amino acids long. CDR3 region: CASGQESTDTQYF. DNA for the CDR3: TGTGCCAGCGGACAGGAAAGCACAGATACGCAGTATTTT.

This rearrangement joins TRBV14 to TRBJ1-2, with 8 bases fitting TRBD1. The CDR3 is 15 amino acids. With 5 bases clipped from V and 8 bases from J, the junction kept 13 bases outside the gene matches. The germline V gene encodes CDR1 SGHDN and CDR2 FVKESK. The CDR3 reads CASSFRAGQGGGYTF. CDR3 nucleotide sequence: TGTGCCAGCAGCTTCAGAGCCGGACAGGGCGGAGGCTACACCTTC.

The J gene is TRBJ2-2, the V gene TRBV4-1, with 10 bases that match TRBD2. This CDR3 spans 17 amino acids. Germline values: CDR1 MGHRA, CDR2 YSYEKL. With 7 bases clipped from V and 4 bases from J, the junction kept 12 bases outside the gene matches. The CDR3 loop reads CASTSLYSGGGTGELFF. As DNA, the CDR3 is TGCGCCAGCACCTCCTTATACAGCGGGGGGGGCACCGGGGAGCTGTTTTTT.